This T cell receptor beta chain was recovered during a study of T cell changes during pregnancy in multiple sclerosis (dated by TCRdb to the late 2010s). In terms of the full investigation: The study looked at changes in the T cell repertoire across pregnancy in women with multiple sclerosis.

There are 13 amino acids in the CDR3, from cysteine to phenylalanine inclusive. The DNA shown is the 39-base CDR3, in frame from base 1. Reading the germline V gene gives CDR1 SGHTA and CDR2 FQGNSA. Ends trimmed: V by 5 bases, J by 7 bases; bases unmatched to a gene: 7. About this clone: What this receptor recognizes is not known. No much larger clone exists at a distance of one base, and base qualities are not known.

The protocol used for the library was the immunoSEQ multiplex PCR assay. Held by TCRdb, this immuneACCESS table contains in-frame sequences only and omits some clones. Under half of the omission traces to an unresolved V gene where checked; the cause of the rest is unknown. This sample comprises 30,000 to 40,000 clones, about 91% of them detected only once. Approximately 0.79% of the sample goes to the ten largest clones. The rearrangement joined TRBV7-2 to TRBJ2-5; TRBD1 aligns with 7 central bases. This clonotype was obtained from a female donor with multiple sclerosis, enrolled in a pregnancy study. Specimen: CD4+ T cells from peripheral blood mononuclear cells, collected in the third trimester of pregnancy. The CDR3 has the sequence CASSNGQAGTQYF. The DNA reads as follows: TGTGCCAGCAGCAACGGACAGGCAGGGACCCAGTACTTC.